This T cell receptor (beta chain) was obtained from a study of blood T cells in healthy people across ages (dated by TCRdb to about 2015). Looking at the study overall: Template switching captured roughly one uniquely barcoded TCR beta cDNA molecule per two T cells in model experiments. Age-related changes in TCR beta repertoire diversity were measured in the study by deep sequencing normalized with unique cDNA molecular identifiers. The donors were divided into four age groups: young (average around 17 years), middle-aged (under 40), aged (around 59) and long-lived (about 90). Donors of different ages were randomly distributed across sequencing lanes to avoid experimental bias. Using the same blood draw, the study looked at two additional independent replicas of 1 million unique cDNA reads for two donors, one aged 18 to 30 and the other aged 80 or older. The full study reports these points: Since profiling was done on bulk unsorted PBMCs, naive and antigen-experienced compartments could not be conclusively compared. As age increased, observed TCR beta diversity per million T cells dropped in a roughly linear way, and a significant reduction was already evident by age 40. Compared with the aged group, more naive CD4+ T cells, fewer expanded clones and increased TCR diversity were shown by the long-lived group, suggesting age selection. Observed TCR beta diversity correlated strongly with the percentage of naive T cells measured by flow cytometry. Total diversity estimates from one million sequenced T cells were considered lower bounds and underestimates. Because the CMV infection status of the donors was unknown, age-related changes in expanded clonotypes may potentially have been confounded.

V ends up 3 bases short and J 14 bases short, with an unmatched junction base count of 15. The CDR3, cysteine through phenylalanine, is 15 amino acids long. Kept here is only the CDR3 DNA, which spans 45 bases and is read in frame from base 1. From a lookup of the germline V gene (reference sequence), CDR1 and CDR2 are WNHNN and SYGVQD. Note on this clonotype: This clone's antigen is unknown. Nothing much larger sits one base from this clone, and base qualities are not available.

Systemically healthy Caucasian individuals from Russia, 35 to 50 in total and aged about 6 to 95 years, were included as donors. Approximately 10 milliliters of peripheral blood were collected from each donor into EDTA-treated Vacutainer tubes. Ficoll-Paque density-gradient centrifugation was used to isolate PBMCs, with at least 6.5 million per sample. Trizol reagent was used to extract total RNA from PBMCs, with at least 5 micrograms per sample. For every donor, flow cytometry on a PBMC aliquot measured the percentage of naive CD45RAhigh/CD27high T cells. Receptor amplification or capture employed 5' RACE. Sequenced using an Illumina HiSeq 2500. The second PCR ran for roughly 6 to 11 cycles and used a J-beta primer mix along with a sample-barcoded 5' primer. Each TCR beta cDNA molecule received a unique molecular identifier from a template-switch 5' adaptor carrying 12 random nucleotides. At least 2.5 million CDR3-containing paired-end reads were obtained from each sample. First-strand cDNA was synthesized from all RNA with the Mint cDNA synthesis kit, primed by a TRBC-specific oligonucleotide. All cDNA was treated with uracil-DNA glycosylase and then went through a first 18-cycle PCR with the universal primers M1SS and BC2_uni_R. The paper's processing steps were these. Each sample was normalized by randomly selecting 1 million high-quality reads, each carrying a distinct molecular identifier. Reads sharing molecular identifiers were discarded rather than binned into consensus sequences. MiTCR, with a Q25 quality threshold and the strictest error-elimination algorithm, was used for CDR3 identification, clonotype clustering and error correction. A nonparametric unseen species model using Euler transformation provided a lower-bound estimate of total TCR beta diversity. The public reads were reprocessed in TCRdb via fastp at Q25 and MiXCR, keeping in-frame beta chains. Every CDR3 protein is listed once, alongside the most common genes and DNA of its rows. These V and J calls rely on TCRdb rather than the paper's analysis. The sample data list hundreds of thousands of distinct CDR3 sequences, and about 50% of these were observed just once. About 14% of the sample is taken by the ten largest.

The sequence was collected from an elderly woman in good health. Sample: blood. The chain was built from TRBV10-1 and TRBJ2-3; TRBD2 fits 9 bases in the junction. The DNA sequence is TGCGCCAGCAGTGAAGCGGGAGGAGGGCACAGATACGCGTATTTT. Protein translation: CASSEAGGGHRYAYF.